These 9 T cell receptor beta chains came from one sample sequenced in a study of blood T cell repertoires in COVID-19. Data came from immunoSEQ multiplex PCR; TCRdb stores just in-frame clones and leaves some out. This sample yields some 23,000 clones, of which roughly nine tenths are seen a single time; 8% to 10% belongs to the top ten. Sequencing used peripheral blood. Every receptor here comes from a human donor with active COVID-19. The donor label of this sample is uncertain.

The chain recombines TRBV27 with TRBJ2-1; D is possibly TRBD2 (6 bases). V lost 1 base to trimming and J lost 6 bases, with 7 bases between them. The CDR3 loop spans 13 amino acids. Germline V gene data show CDR1 as MNHEY and CDR2 as SMNVEV (reference sequence). CDR3 loop: CASSLLGGNEQFF. The CDR3 coding sequence is TGTGCCAGCAGTTTATTGGGGGGCAATGAGCAGTTCTTC.

This chain connects TRBV5-6 to TRBJ2-1; 8 bases are a match to TRBD2. The junction had 7 bases not matched to a gene; V was cut back by 4 bases and J by 7 bases. The CDR3 consists of 14 residues. Germline CDR1 and CDR2: SGHDT and YYEEEE. CDR3 DNA sequence: TGTGCCAGCAGCGTTCCTAGCGGGTGGAATGAGCAGTTCTTC. It is translated as CASSVPSGWNEQFF.

V and J are TRBV9 and TRBJ2-7, with D perhaps TRBD2 (6 bases). The CDR3 has 15 residues. The V end lost 0 bases, the J end lost 3 bases, and 13 bases lay between the germline ends. The germline gives CDR1 SGDLS, CDR2 YYNGEE. CDR3 loop: CASSVAPGLGYEQYF. The CDR3 nucleotides read TGTGCCAGCAGCGTAGCGCCGGGACTGGGCTACGAGCAGTACTTC.

This chain links TRBV15 with TRBJ2-1, with D perhaps matching TRBD2 (5 bases). CDR1 and CDR2 from the germline V gene are LNHNV and YYDKDF (reference sequence). Deletions cut 5 bases from V and 7 bases from J, with 15 bases between. This CDR3 spans 14 amino acids. The DNA for the CDR3 is TGTGCCACCAGCGTCGGACTGGGAACGAATGAGCAGTTCTTC. Amino acids: CATSVGLGTNEQFF. Variable domain in full (rest from reference TRBV15 and TRBJ2-1): DAMVIQNPRYQVTQFGKPVTLSCSQTLNHNVMYWYQQKSSQAPKLLFHYYDKDFNNEADTPDNFQSRRPNTSFCFLDIRSPGLGDTAMYLCATSVGLGTNEQFFGPGTRLTVL.

This clone is categorized as medium-sized. The chain recombines TRBV2 with TRBJ1-4; D is perhaps TRBD1 (6 bases). The V end was cut by 6 bases, the J end by 8 bases, with 19 bases between. Germline-derived CDR1 and CDR2 are SNHLY and FYNNEI. CDR3 size: 15 residues. CDR3 residues: CASSEVGATVEKLFF. The CDR3 coding sequence is TGTGCCAGCAGCGAGGTGGGGGCGACAGTCGAAAAACTGTTTTTT.

This sequence joins TRBV6-1 and TRBJ2-1, with D possibly matching TRBD2 (6 bases). Trimming took off 0 bases at V and 3 bases at J, with 9 bases between the two ends. Germline assignment: CDR1 MNHNS and CDR2 SASEGT. This CDR3 spans 15 amino acids. As DNA, the CDR3 is TGTGCCAGCAGTGAAGCGTATAGCGGCTACAATGAGCAGTTCTTC. Encoded protein: CASSEAYSGYNEQFF.

The chain links TRBV6-2 or TRBV6-3 to TRBJ2-5, with TRBD1 identical over 8 bases. Germline CDR1 and CDR2: MNHEY and SVGEGT. With 3 bases clipped from V and 1 base from J, the junction kept 4 bases outside the gene matches. CDR3 length: 15 residues. CDR3 loop: CASSYPDRGQETQYF. The CDR3 nucleotides read TGTGCCAGCAGTTATCCCGACAGGGGCCAAGAGACCCAGTACTTC.

J is TRBJ2-1 and V is TRBV30; 7 nucleotides match TRBD2. Trimming cost V 2 bases and J 2 bases; bases outside gene matches: 9. CDR3 length equals 16 residues. CDR1 is GTSNPN and CDR2 is SVGIG in the germline V gene (reference sequence). As DNA, the CDR3 is TGTGCCTGGAGTCTCCCCGGGACTATCCCCTACAATGAGCAGTTCTTC. Its translation is CAWSLPGTIPYNEQFF.

This chain uses TRBV19 with TRBJ2-2, with D tentatively TRBD1 (5 bases). There are 16 residues in the CDR3. Trimming left V 1 base short and J 5 bases short, with 14 bases between. Per the germline V gene, CDR1 is LNHDA and CDR2 is SQIVND (reference sequence). CDR3 loop: CASSIAGRRGTGELFF. CDR3 nucleotides: TGTGCCAGTAGTATAGCAGGGCGGAGAGGTACCGGGGAGCTGTTTTTT.